The 32 T cell receptor beta chains below were found in one sample sequenced in a study of T cell repertoires in cytomegalovirus infection. TCRdb independently ran MiXCR on the reads; one entry per CDR3 protein. The sample lists about 600,000 distinct CDR3 sequences, about 24% occurring once. Sequencing was performed on CD8+ T cells from PBMCs. The receptors shown here come from a human donor in good health (CMV status not recorded). Some clones in this sample may be carry-over from other donors' samples.

The chain uses TRBV20-1 and TRBJ1-2; D is possibly TRBD1 (6 bases). Trimming shortened V by 0 bases and J by 2 bases, and 19 bases separated the two germline ends. Germline V gene data show CDR1 as DFQATT and CDR2 as SNEGSKA (reference sequence). The CDR3 has 17 amino acids. CDR3 loop: CSARDGGDTEMNYGYTF. CDR3 nucleotide sequence: TGCAGTGCTAGAGATGGAGGGGACACTGAGATGAACTATGGCTACACCTTC.

Only a few counts were recorded for this clonotype. V and J are TRBV25-1 and TRBJ1-6; D ambiguous. Between the trimmed V and J ends, which lost 7 bases and 5 bases, there was a span of 15 bases. The CDR3 runs to 15 residues. CDR1 MGHDK and CDR2 SYGVNS come from the germline V gene. For the CDR3, the DNA is TGTGCCAGCACCCCAGGCGAGGGTCATAATTCACCCCTCCACTTT. Translating it yields CASTPGEGHNSPLHF.

This clonotype was observed a few times. V usage is TRBV19 and J usage is TRBJ2-1; D uncertain. The CDR3 sequence is 14 residues long. V lost 1 base and J lost 5, with 9 bases in between. The germline V gene has CDR1 LNHDA and CDR2 SQIVND (reference sequence). This chain's CDR3 is CASSIVTSDNEQFF. The CDR3, as DNA: TGTGCCAGTAGTATAGTAACGTCCGACAATGAGCAGTTCTTC.

The CDR3 coding sequence is TGTGCCACAACCGAGGTCGGGGGGCGCGCGGAGACCCAGTACTTC. Translating it yields CATTEVGGRAETQYF. This chain links TRBV28 with TRBJ2-5, with a possible D match to TRBD2 (7 bases). Trimming removed 10 bases at V and 5 bases at J, with 23 bases between. The CDR3 totals 15 residues. CDR1 and CDR2 (germline): MDHEN, SYDVKM.

The table lists this clonotype with many counts. This chain uses TRBV7-2 with TRBJ2-1; 13 bases are shared with TRBD2. Germline-derived CDR1 and CDR2 are SGHTA and FQGNSA. Germline trimming cut 6 bases from V and 5 bases from J; bases unmatched to any gene: 13. CDR3 length: 18 residues. The CDR3 spells CASRPELAGGTPHNEQFF. CDR3 DNA sequence: TGTGCCAGCAGACCTGAACTAGCGGGGGGGACCCCCCACAATGAGCAGTTCTTC. The variable domain in full, completed from reference TRBV7-2 and TRBJ2-1, reads GAGVSQSPSNKVTEKGKDVELRCDPISGHTALYWYRQSLGQGLEFLIYFQGNSAPDKSGLPSDRFSAERTGGSVSTLTIQRTQQEDSAVYLCASRPELAGGTPHNEQFFGPGTRLTVL.

This clonotype occurred a few times. J is TRBJ1-2 and V is TRBV7-9; D is undetermined. CDR1 and CDR2 from the germline V gene are SEHNR and FQNEAQ (reference sequence). The CDR3 spans 12 residues. The V and J ends lost 4 bases and 12 bases respectively, with 15 bases between them. The CDR3 nucleotides read TGTGCCAGCAGCTACCCCCAAGAAGACCACACCTTC. Its protein is CASSYPQEDHTF.

Concerning this clonotype: The conserved phenylalanine or tryptophan normally closing the CDR3 is absent here, so this likely arose from a read error. The chain is built from TRBV15 and TRBJ2-3; tentatively, D is TRBD1 (5 bases). Germline CDR1 LNHNV, CDR2 YYDKDF (reference sequence). This CDR3 contains 14 residues. The V end was cut by 9 bases, the J end by 0 bases, with 13 bases between. The CDR3 loop reads CATLRVGSTDTQYS. CDR3 nucleotide sequence: TGTGCCACTCTCAGGGTGGGCAGCACAGATACGCAGTATTCT.

In its sample, this clonotype was seen a few times. The chain employs TRBV18 and TRBJ2-5; possibly TRBD1 for D (5 bases). Trimming removed 2 bases from V and 2 bases from J, with 9 bases in between. The CDR3 loop spans 14 amino acids. CDR1 and CDR2 (germline): KGHSH, LQKENI. CDR3 in DNA: TGTGCCAGCTCACCAGGGGCAAGTCAAGAGACCCAGTACTTC. It is translated as CASSPGASQETQYF.

This chain joins TRBV20-1 and TRBJ2-7, with TRBD1 matching over 9 bases. The V gene end was trimmed by 4 bases and the J gene end by 1 base; junction bases not matched to a gene: 8. CDR3 length equals 15 residues. The germline CDR1 and CDR2 sequences are DFQATT and SNEGSKA (reference sequence). CDR3 protein: CSANRNRGRSYEQYV. CDR3 nucleotides: TGCAGTGCTAATCGGAACAGGGGGCGTTCCTACGAGCAGTACGTC.

This chain connects TRBV19 to TRBJ1-1; 8 nucleotides match TRBD1. V lost 4 bases and J lost 9; bases outside the gene matches: 10. The CDR3 is 14 amino acids. Germline loops: CDR1 LNHDA, CDR2 SQIVND (reference sequence). The CDR3 loop is CASSTDRGGDQAFF. For the CDR3, the DNA is TGTGCCAGTAGTACCGACAGGGGAGGTGATCAAGCTTTCTTT. The full variable domain, completed using reference TRBV19 and TRBJ1-1, is DGGITQSPKYLFRKEGQNVTLSCEQNLNHDAMYWYRQDPGQGLRLIYYSQIVNDFQKGDIAEGYSVSREKKESFPLTVTSAQKNPTAFYLCASSTDRGGDQAFFGQGTRLTVV.

The chain is built from TRBV20-1 and TRBJ2-1, with 12 bases fitting TRBD2. J was trimmed by 7 bases and V by 0 bases; bases with no gene match: 10. The CDR3 totals 17 residues. Germline assignment: CDR1 DFQATT and CDR2 SNEGSKA (reference sequence). In DNA form, the CDR3 reads TGCAGTGCTAGAGACCCGAGAGGACTAGCGGGGACAAATGAGCAGTTCTTC. Translation gives CSARDPRGLAGTNEQFF.

This clonotype occurred many times. The V call is TRBV28, the J call TRBJ2-7; no clear D gene. V lost 6 bases to trimming and J lost 1 base, with 13 bases between them. Germline V CDR1 and CDR2: MDHEN, SYDVKM. There are 14 residues in the CDR3. CDR3 loop: CASRAGSPSYEQYV. CDR3 in DNA: TGTGCCAGCAGGGCTGGGTCTCCTTCCTACGAGCAGTACGTC.

This clonotype was counted only a few times. The rearrangement joins TRBV14 to TRBJ2-7, with a tentative D call TRBD2 (6 bases). V was pared by 4 bases and J by 6 bases, with 16 bases between. Germline CDR1 and CDR2: SGHDN and FVKESK. The CDR3 loop spans 14 amino acids. This CDR3 reads CASSLREVDGEQYF. DNA of the CDR3: TGTGCCAGCAGCCTCAGGGAGGTGGACGGCGAGCAGTACTTC. The full variable domain, its missing parts supplied by reference TRBV14 and TRBJ2-7, is EAGVTQFPSHSVIEKGQTVTLRCDPISGHDNLYWYRRVMGKEIKFLLHFVKESKQDESGMPNNRFLAERTGGTYSTLKVQPAELEDSGVYFCASSLREVDGEQYFGPGTRLTVT.

With respect to this clonotype: One end of the junction does not line up with germline, which may come from a read error. The chain combines TRBV6-1 with TRBJ2-7; 9 nucleotides line up with TRBD1. There are 15 residues in the CDR3. In germline, CDR1 is MNHNS, CDR2 SASEGT. CDR3 protein: CANSLSGTGIYEQYF. CDR3 sequence (DNA): TGTGCCAACAGTCTGTCTGGGACAGGGATTTACGAGCAGTACTTC.

The chain links TRBV12-3 or TRBV12-4 to TRBJ1-6; tentatively, D is TRBD1 (5 bases). Between the trimmed V and J ends, which lost 7 bases and 5 bases, there was a span of 18 bases. The CDR3 length is 16 residues. In nucleotides, the CDR3 is TGTGCCAGCAATGATCCCCGGGACGGCGATAATTCACCCCTCCACTTT. It encodes CASNDPRDGDNSPLHF.

The genes are TRBV27 and TRBJ1-1; the D gene is possibly TRBD1 (5 bases). The germline CDR1 and CDR2 sequences are MNHEY and SMNVEV (reference sequence). The germline V and J ends were trimmed by 5 bases and 2 bases, with 12 bases remaining between them. There are 14 residues in the CDR3. The CDR3 loop reads CASSPAGDNTEAFF. Written as DNA, the CDR3 is TGTGCCAGCAGTCCAGCGGGGGACAACACTGAAGCTTTCTTT.

The genes are TRBV12-5 and TRBJ2-1; possible D gene TRBD1, 6 bases. The CDR3 is 17 amino acids. Trimming removed 0 bases from V and 5 bases from J, with 17 bases in between. The germline V gene encodes CDR1 LGHNT and CDR2 FRNRAP. CDR3 nucleotide sequence: TGTGCTAGTGGTTTGGTGCACCCACAGGGCCCCCACAATGAGCAGTTCTTC. It encodes CASGLVHPQGPHNEQFF.

Ten or more counts support this clonotype. The gene calls are TRBV28 and TRBJ2-4, with 7 bases lining up with TRBD1. The CDR3 loop spans 15 amino acids. Germline lookup yields CDR1 MDHEN and CDR2 SYDVKM. The V gene end was trimmed by 7 bases and the J gene end by 0 bases; junction bases not matched to a gene: 6. The CDR3 coding sequence is TGTGCCAGCACCCTGGGACAGCTAGCCAAAAACATTCAGTACTTC. It specifies CASTLGQLAKNIQYF.

This clonotype was detected a few times. V gene TRBV6-8 combines with J gene TRBJ2-7; D possibly corresponds to TRBD1 (7 bases). V lost 2 bases and J lost 3, with 14 bases in between. CDR3 length: 15 amino acids. Germline lookup yields CDR1 MNHGY and CDR2 SAAAGT. The CDR3 protein is CASSYNSGGGYEQYF. DNA of the CDR3: TGTGCCAGCAGTTACAATTCAGGGGGAGGCTACGAGCAGTACTTC.

This clonotype has at least ten counts. This chain uses TRBV11-1 with TRBJ1-1; D is unresolved. Trimming stripped 2 bases from V and 8 bases from J, with 12 bases between. Germline lookup yields CDR1 SGHAT and CDR2 FQDESV (reference sequence). The CDR3 contains 13 residues. The CDR3 sequence is CASSLNSRWEAFF. CDR3 coding DNA: TGTGCCAGCAGCTTAAATTCGCGGTGGGAAGCTTTCTTT.

This clonotype was observed many times. J is TRBJ2-5 and V is TRBV7-9; D is tentatively TRBD1 or TRBD2 (5 bases each). Germline loops: CDR1 SEHNR, CDR2 FQNEAQ (reference sequence). CDR3 length: 16 residues. Trimming cost V 5 bases and J 4 bases, with 20 bases left between them. In DNA form, the CDR3 reads TGTGCCAGCAGCCTCCGGACGGGGCGGACGGGAGAGACCCAGTACTTC. This codes for CASSLRTGRTGETQYF.

This rearrangement joins TRBV6-2 or TRBV6-3 to TRBJ2-1; the D gene is possibly TRBD2 (5 bases). This CDR3 comprises 15 residues. The germline CDR1 and CDR2 sequences are MNHEY and SVGEGT. V lost 2 bases to trimming and J lost 1 base, with 9 bases between them. CDR3 in DNA: TGTGCCAGCAGTTACGCGGGTGGGTCCTACAATGAGCAGTTCTTC. This translates into CASSYAGGSYNEQFF.

The gene calls are TRBV5-5 and TRBJ1-2, with 8 nucleotides matching TRBD1. Germline V CDR1 and CDR2: SGHKS, YYEKEE (reference sequence). The CDR3 totals 14 residues. V lost 0 bases and J lost 8; bases outside the gene matches: 6. DNA for the CDR3: TGTGCCAGCAGCTTGGATCAGGGGGCGCGAGGCTACACCTTC. It translates to CASSLDQGARGYTF. The full variable domain, in which reference TRBV5-5 and TRBJ1-2 provide the parts outside the CDR3, is DAGVTQSPTHLIKTRGQQVTLRCSPISGHKSVSWYQQVLGQGPQFIFQYYEKEERGRGNFPDRFSARQFPNYSSELNVNALLLGDSALYLCASSLDQGARGYTFGSGTRLTVV.

The chain uses TRBV3-1 and TRBJ2-1, with unresolved D. The V and J ends lost 0 bases and 4 bases respectively, with 7 bases between them. Germline loops: CDR1 LGHDT, CDR2 YNNKEL (reference sequence). The CDR3 length is 14 residues. CDR3 residues: CASSQDPGYNEQFF. CDR3 nucleotide sequence: TGTGCCAGCAGCCAAGACCCGGGTTACAATGAGCAGTTCTTC.

This clonotype was seen a handful of times. This rearrangement joins TRBV6-2 or TRBV6-3 to TRBJ2-5; unclear D gene. The V end was cut by 6 bases, the J end by 4 bases, with 12 bases between. Looked up from germline, CDR1 is MNHEY and CDR2 is SVGEGT. The CDR3 spans 13 residues. In DNA form, the CDR3 reads TGTGCCAGCAGGTCAGCTTGGGGAGAGACCCAGTACTTC. This encodes CASRSAWGETQYF.

V gene TRBV27 combines with J gene TRBJ2-5; D is undetermined. CDR3 length equals 14 residues. Germline V gene lookup returns CDR1 MNHEY and CDR2 SMNVEV (reference sequence). The germline V and J ends were trimmed by 3 bases and 2 bases, with 10 bases remaining between them. CDR3 loop: CASSFRINQETQYF. CDR3 in DNA: TGTGCCAGCAGTTTTCGGATCAATCAAGAGACCCAGTACTTC.

A few counts support this clonotype. The chain combines TRBV5-1 with TRBJ1-1, with TRBD1 matching over 7 bases. Germline V CDR1 and CDR2: SGHRS, YFSETQ. With 1 base clipped from V and 8 bases from J, the junction kept 8 bases outside the gene matches. The CDR3 consists of 14 residues. The CDR3 bases are TGCGCCAGCAGCTTGAAGGTCGGGACAGACGAAGCTTTCTTT. Its protein product is CASSLKVGTDEAFF.

The chain uses TRBV10-3 and TRBJ2-3, with a weak D call TRBD2 (6 bases). The germline CDR1 and CDR2 sequences are ENHRY and SYGVKD. Trimming stripped 4 bases from V and 1 base from J, with 15 bases between. The CDR3 loop spans 16 amino acids. CDR3 in DNA: TGTGCCATCAGTGGGGACTCCCTAGATGGCACAGATACGCAGTATTTT. This encodes CAISGDSLDGTDTQYF.

In its sample, this clonotype was seen a few times. This chain joins TRBV2 and TRBJ2-3, with 7 bases identical to TRBD1. Germline values: CDR1 SNHLY, CDR2 FYNNEI. J gave up 3 bases and V 3 bases, and 12 bases lay outside the gene matches. The CDR3 runs 17 residues. The CDR3 region is CASSDGTARVSTDTQYF. The CDR3 DNA reads TGTGCCAGCAGTGACGGGACAGCCCGGGTTAGTACAGATACGCAGTATTTT.

A few counts support this clonotype. V is TRBV29-1 and J is TRBJ2-6; no clear D gene. V lost 6 bases, J lost 0 bases, and 9 bases lay in between. CDR1 and CDR2 (germline): SQVTM, ANQGSEA. This CDR3 region has 14 residues. The CDR3 spells CSVPFGSGANVLTF. The CDR3 region has the DNA TGCAGCGTGCCGTTTGGCTCTGGGGCCAACGTCCTGACTTTC.

The sample holds many counts of this clonotype. The V and J genes are TRBV7-2 and TRBJ2-7, with 9 bases aligning to TRBD1. Germline lookup yields CDR1 SGHTA and CDR2 FQGNSA. CDR3 length equals 17 residues. The V gene end was trimmed by 2 bases and the J gene end by 5 bases; junction bases not matched to a gene: 13. The CDR3 sequence: CASSLFSTGQGDDEQYF. The DNA of the CDR3 is TGTGCCAGCAGCTTATTTTCTACGGGACAGGGAGACGACGAGCAGTACTTC.

This chain joins TRBV6-6 and TRBJ1-1; D not resolved. The CDR3 length is 11 residues. V was pared by 6 bases and J by 5 bases, with 7 bases between. Germline CDR1 and CDR2: MNHNY and SVGAGI (reference sequence). The CDR3 DNA sequence: TGTGCCAGCAGCGAGAGTACTGAAGCTTTCTTT. Protein sequence: CASSESTEAFF.